The present TCR beta chain was sequenced within a study of T cell responses to AZD1222 COVID-19 vaccine. The protocol was immunoSEQ multiplex PCR, while the TCRdb copy is restricted to in-frame clones and leaves out a portion. The top ten hold 1.5% to 2% of the sample, which has approximately 140,000 clones, 91% seen once. On this clone: Its cognate antigen is unknown.

Trimming pared 3 bases from V and 5 bases from J, leaving 13 bases between. Germline assignment: CDR1 MGHDK and CDR2 SYGVNS. This CDR3 is built from 14 residues. Study results and caveats: Possibly, clonal diversity was underestimated; donors were largely white British and included more females. Once two AZD1222 doses were given, Spike-specific TCR breadth and depth went up.

Specimen: peripheral blood, collected 28 days after the second AZD1222 dose. The sequence came from an adult who received the AZD1222 COVID-19 vaccine. The chain joins TRBV25-1 to TRBJ2-5, with a tentative D call TRBD1 (5 bases). For the CDR3, the DNA is TGTGCCAGCAGTGATGTTCAGGGATTGGAGACCCAGTACTTC. Translating gives CASSDVQGLETQYF.